The sequence of this T cell receptor (beta chain) was determined in a study of CD8+CD57+ T cells in acquired aplastic anemia (dated by TCRdb to 2017 to 2018). Regarding the research as a whole: On average, sorted CD4+ and CD8+ cells yielded around 3.4 ug of extracted DNA, with a range of about 0.17 to 27.4 ug. Healthy donor samples averaged about 9.9 million reads for CD4+ and 11.0 million for CD8+ cells.

Its CDR3 holds 13 amino acids, cysteine through phenylalanine. The entry retains the CDR3 DNA only, 39 bases that are in frame from base 1. CDR1 and CDR2 are drawn from the germline V gene: ENHRY, SYGVKD. V was cut back by 6 bases and J by 2 bases, leaving a gap of 10 bases between them. Study-wide conclusions, independent of this receptor: Twenty-nine CD8+ CDR3 sequences were found in both patients and controls but appeared to be highly expressed in patients and within the immunodominant clones of the patients. Between patients and healthy controls, no significant difference in CD8+ Simpson's diversity was found (P=0.060).

Remarks on this clonotype: Its antigen is still unknown. Base qualities are not recorded, but no much larger clone differs from it by a single base.

TCR beta VDJ combination and CDR3 sequence profiling used genomic DNA as the template. TCR repertoire sequencing was run on an Illumina HiSeq 2000. In the authors' own workflow: Repertoire assessment relied on Simpson's diversity index, CDR3 size and DJ length profiles, and TRBV/TRBJ rearrangement plots. Whichever DNA sequence was most abundant in the deep sequencing data was defined as the immunodominant clone. CDR3 amino acid sequences were screened for sharing across subjects and were compared with published repertoires and the VDJdb database. TCRdb reworked the public reads: Q25 trimming with fastp, MiXCR clone assembly, productive beta chains retained. All rows with the same CDR3 protein become a single entry with the most common DNA and genes. The V and J calls here are based on TCRdb, not the publication. The sample records about 110,000 distinct CDR3 sequences, roughly 50% of which are singletons. The ten largest clones take up 25% to 35% of the sample.

TCR repertoires of sorted CD4+ and CD8+ blood T cells from severe aplastic anemia patients and healthy subjects were deep-sequenced in the study. Ficoll-Paque density gradient centrifugation was used to isolate peripheral blood mononuclear cells. Before DNA extraction, CD4+ and CD8+ T cells were sorted by FACS or by magnetic beads. The chain was built from TRBV10-3 and TRBJ1-1; 6 matching bases give a weak D call of TRBD1. The specimen was sorted CD4+, CD8+, or CD8+CD57+ T cells (not recorded which) from PBMCs. The origin of this receptor is a human donor in good health, serving as a control. The sequence in DNA is TGTGCCATCAGCCCGGACAGCAACACTGAAGCTTTCTTT. It encodes CAISPDSNTEAFF.